The 9 T cell receptor beta chains presented below share a single source sample, sequenced in a study of spatial heterogeneity in lung cancer. MiXCR was run by TCRdb on the 5' RACE reads, yielding one entry per CDR3 protein. The sample has around 47,000 distinct CDR3 sequences, 6.5% to 7.5% seen once. Time point of the sample: blood at routine non-recurrence follow-up after resection. From tumor, nontumor lung or frozen PBMC, whole RNA was taken unsorted for sequencing. This sample comprised PBMCs, obtained at follow-up. These receptors originate from a female donor with early-stage non-small cell lung cancer.

This clonotype was seen at least ten times. This rearrangement joins TRBV5-4 to TRBJ2-3; D gene uncertain. The germline V gene has CDR1 SGHNT and CDR2 YYREEE (reference sequence). V gave up 1 base and J gave up 3 bases, with 12 bases separating them. This CDR3 has 15 residues. The CDR3 DNA reads as TGTGCCAGCAGCTTGACTTCTGGGAAGACAGATACGCAGTATTTT. It is translated as CASSLTSGKTDTQYF.

This rearrangement joins TRBV5-1 to TRBJ2-3, with 8 bases lining up with TRBD2. The CDR3 spans 18 residues. CDR1 and CDR2 (germline): SGHRS, YFSETQ. V trimming: 5 bases; J trimming: 0 bases; junction bases outside the gene matches: 14. CDR3 sequence (DNA): TGCGCCAGCAGTTTCCAAGTAGCGGGGACGATTAGCACAGATACGCAGTATTTT. As protein: CASSFQVAGTISTDTQYF.

This clonotype showed up many times. This chain joins TRBV5-6 and TRBJ1-1, with unresolved D. This CDR3 region has 12 residues. Trimming took 0 bases from V and 7 from J, leaving 7 bases between them. Germline V gene data show CDR1 as SGHDT and CDR2 as YYEEEE. This CDR3 reads CASSLVWGEAFF. Written as DNA, the CDR3 is TGTGCCAGCAGCTTGGTCTGGGGTGAAGCTTTCTTT.

This clonotype was picked up many times. The chain recombines TRBV7-8 with TRBJ2-5; 10 bases map to TRBD2. The CDR3 covers 16 residues. Germline V gives CDR1 SGHVS, CDR2 FQNEAQ. The V segment lost 8 bases and the J segment 5 bases; nucleotides outside the gene matches: 14. The CDR3 sequence is CASCKSGGAPEETQYF. CDR3 DNA sequence: TGTGCCAGCTGTAAAAGCGGGGGGGCCCCAGAGGAGACCCAGTACTTC.

At least ten counts were recorded for this clonotype. The chain joins TRBV7-6 to TRBJ1-4; TRBD1 matches at 11 bases. The CDR3 covers 18 residues. Trimming removed 5 bases from V and 5 bases from J; junction bases left unmatched: 13. The germline CDR1 and CDR2 sequences are SGHVS and FNYEAQ. The CDR3 loop reads CASSHPGQGVVGNEKLFF. The CDR3 region has the DNA TGTGCCAGCAGCCACCCGGGACAGGGGGTGGTGGGAAATGAAAAACTGTTTTTT.

The chain carries TRBV3-1 and TRBJ2-1; TRBD2 is a possible D gene (6 bases). The CDR3 runs 15 residues. The germline gives CDR1 LGHDT, CDR2 YNNKEL (reference sequence). The V gene lost 4 bases and the J gene lost 0 bases, with 10 bases spanning the gap. This CDR3 is CASSRGLISYNEQFF. CDR3 sequence (DNA): TGTGCCAGCAGCCGGGGACTCATCTCCTACAATGAGCAGTTCTTC.

The rearrangement uses TRBV11-2 and TRBJ1-1; D call uncertain. Germline CDR1 reads SGHAT; CDR2 reads FQNNGV. CDR3 length: 13 amino acids. The V and J ends lost 5 bases and 5 bases respectively, with 12 bases between them. CDR3 region: CASSPRSETEAFF. The CDR3 nucleotides read TGTGCCAGCAGCCCCCGATCGGAGACTGAAGCTTTCTTT. Based on the CDR3 plus reference TRBV11-2 and TRBJ1-1, the full variable domain is EAGVAQSPRYKIIEKRQSVAFWCNPISGHATLYWYQQILGQGPKLLIQFQNNGVVDDSQLPKDRFSAERLKGVDSTLKIQPAKLEDSAVYLCASSPRSETEAFFGQGTRLTVV.

This clonotype appeared many times. The genes are TRBV7-2 and TRBJ2-1, with D hard to call. Trimming took off 3 bases at V and 9 bases at J, with 6 bases between the two ends. Per the germline V gene, CDR1 is SGHTA and CDR2 is FQGNSA. This CDR3 is built from 11 residues. CDR3: CASSFESEQFF. The CDR3 region has the DNA TGTGCCAGCAGCTTCGAGTCTGAGCAGTTCTTC. Variable domain in full (rest from reference TRBV7-2 and TRBJ2-1): GAGVSQSPSNKVTEKGKDVELRCDPISGHTALYWYRQSLGQGLEFLIYFQGNSAPDKSGLPSDRFSAERTGGSVSTLTIQRTQQEDSAVYLCASSFESEQFFGPGTRLTVL.

This clonotype was observed a handful of times. The genes are TRBV3-1 and TRBJ2-7; weak D call: TRBD1 (6 bases). Per germline, CDR1 LGHDT and CDR2 YNNKEL (reference sequence). V gave up 0 bases and J gave up 6 bases, with 15 bases separating them. CDR3 length: 15 amino acids. The CDR3 sequence: CASSQEMGRGSEQYF. The CDR3 DNA is TGTGCCAGCAGCCAAGAAATGGGCAGGGGTTCCGAGCAGTACTTC.